The 31 T cell receptor beta chains below all came from one sample that was sequenced in a study of blood T cells in healthy people across ages. Using a J-beta primer mix together with a sample-barcoded 5' primer, a second PCR was run for roughly 7 to 11 cycles. TCRdb re-derived calls from the 5' RACE reads in MiXCR, one entry per CDR3 protein. The table has around 650,000 distinct CDR3 sequences, 40% to 50% seen once. The material sequenced was blood. The receptor set was obtained from an elderly man in good health.

This clonotype came up many times. V gene TRBV7-9 combines with J gene TRBJ2-1, with 11 bases lining up with TRBD1. The germline V gene encodes CDR1 SEHNR and CDR2 FQNEAQ (reference sequence). With 4 bases clipped from V and 7 bases from J, the junction kept 6 bases outside the gene matches. The CDR3 is 15 amino acids. In nucleotides, the CDR3 is TGTGCCAGCAGCTGGACAGGGGGCGCGGGGAATGAGCAGTTCTTC. Protein: CASSWTGGAGNEQFF.

V gene TRBV4-1 combines with J gene TRBJ2-1; D remains ambiguous. The CDR3 has 15 residues. Trimming shortened V by 1 base and J by 8 bases, and 15 bases separated the two germline ends. Germline assignment: CDR1 MGHRA and CDR2 YSYEKL. Here the CDR3 reads CASSQVPQTYDEQFF. The DNA for the CDR3 is TGCGCCAGCAGCCAAGTTCCGCAAACTTACGATGAGCAGTTCTTC.

This clonotype was observed at least ten times. The chain has TRBV6-6 and TRBJ2-5; possible D gene TRBD1, 6 bases. The CDR3 extends over 11 amino acids. Germline assignment: CDR1 MNHNY and CDR2 SVGAGI (reference sequence). V dropped 7 bases and J dropped 4 bases, with 7 bases sitting between them. The CDR3 DNA follows: TGTGCCAGCACCAGGGGAGAGACCCAGTACTTC. Protein sequence: CASTRGETQYF.

The chain is built from TRBV12-3 or TRBV12-4 and TRBJ2-7, with a tentative D call TRBD2 (6 bases). The V and J ends lost 5 bases and 2 bases respectively, with 10 bases between them. This CDR3 has 13 amino acids. CDR3 DNA: TGTGCCAGCAGTGGGGCGGGGCCCTACGAGCAGTACTTC. Translation gives CASSGAGPYEQYF.

V gene TRBV20-1 combines with J gene TRBJ2-5, with a tentative D call TRBD1 (6 bases). The CDR3 runs to 12 residues. Germline V lookup: CDR1 DFQATT, CDR2 SNEGSKA (reference sequence). Trimming took off 3 bases at V and 11 bases at J, with 16 bases between the two ends. As DNA, the CDR3 is TGCAGTGCTAGTATTGGGGGCTACGTGCAGTACTTC. Translated, it gives CSASIGGYVQYF.

The J gene is TRBJ1-1, the V gene TRBV29-1, with TRBD1 matching over 7 bases. J gave up 0 bases and V 7 bases, and 8 bases lay outside the gene matches. Germline V lookup: CDR1 SQVTM, CDR2 ANQGSEA. The CDR3 length is 14 residues. The CDR3 here is CSGRQGQVNTEAFF. For the CDR3, the DNA is TGCAGCGGGCGACAGGGTCAGGTGAACACTGAAGCTTTCTTT.

This clonotype was observed many times. This chain uses TRBV6-2 or TRBV6-3 with TRBJ2-7; 7 nucleotides match TRBD1. Germline V CDR1 and CDR2: MNHEY, SVGEGT. Trimming at V came to 6 bases and at J to 3 bases, leaving 8 bases not matched to a gene. The CDR3 covers 14 residues. The CDR3 nucleotides read TGTGCCAGCAGGCAAACAGGGGCAAACTACGAGCAGTACTTC. Translating it yields CASRQTGANYEQYF.

V is TRBV6-2 or TRBV6-3 and J is TRBJ2-5; no definite D call. Germline assignment: CDR1 MNHEY and CDR2 SVGEGT. The CDR3 has 16 amino acids. Trimming stripped 2 bases from V and 2 bases from J, with 15 bases between. In DNA form, the CDR3 reads TGTGCCAGCAGTTACCGTTATGGAAATATTCAAGAGACCCAGTACTTC. This gives the protein CASSYRYGNIQETQYF.

The table lists this clonotype with a few counts. The CDR3 reads CASGSIPYPGANVLTF. As DNA, the CDR3 is TGTGCTAGTGGTTCGATTCCTTATCCTGGGGCCAACGTCCTGACTTTC. The J gene is TRBJ2-6, the V gene TRBV12-5; D unclear. This CDR3 comprises 16 residues. V shed 4 bases and J shed 2 bases, with 12 bases lying between them. The germline V gene has CDR1 LGHNT and CDR2 FRNRAP. Full variable domain (outside the CDR3, taken from reference TRBV12-5 and TRBJ2-6): DARVTQTPRHKVTEMGQEVTMRCQPILGHNTVFWYRQTMMQGLELLAYFRNRAPLDDSGMPKDRFSAEMPDATLATLKIQPSEPRDSAVYFCASGSIPYPGANVLTFGAGSRLTVL.

This chain uses TRBV6-2 or TRBV6-3 with TRBJ2-5; a possible D gene is TRBD1 (5 bases). In germline, CDR1 is MNHEY, CDR2 SVGEGT. The CDR3 contains 14 residues. The germline V and J ends were trimmed by 7 bases and 5 bases, with 17 bases remaining between them. Here the CDR3 reads CASNRDSRIETQYF. Written as DNA, the CDR3 is TGTGCCAGCAATCGAGACAGTCGAATCGAGACCCAGTACTTC.

This rearrangement joins TRBV9 to TRBJ2-4; possible D gene TRBD1, 6 bases. With 4 bases removed from V and 3 bases from J, the gap between germline ends came to 14 bases. CDR3 size: 15 residues. Germline values: CDR1 SGDLS, CDR2 YYNGEE. CDR3 sequence reads: CASSPFTGNKNIQYF. The CDR3 region has the DNA TGTGCCAGCAGCCCCTTCACAGGGAACAAAAACATTCAGTACTTC. Full variable domain (remainder filled in from reference TRBV9 and TRBJ2-4): DSGVTQTPKHLITATGQRVTLRCSPRSGDLSVYWYQQSLDQGLQFLIQYYNGEERAKGNILERFSAQQFPDLHSELNLSSLELGDSALYFCASSPFTGNKNIQYFGAGTRLSVL.

The chain is built from TRBV6-2 or TRBV6-3 and TRBJ2-1, with 14 bases fitting TRBD2. The junction had 14 bases not matched to a gene; V was cut back by 7 bases and J by 0 bases. Germline CDR1 reads MNHEY; CDR2 reads SVGEGT. The CDR3 covers 20 residues. CDR3 protein: CASTRLAGGQTPSSYNEQFF. The DNA for the CDR3 is TGTGCCAGCACCAGACTAGCGGGGGGGCAGACCCCAAGCTCCTACAATGAGCAGTTCTTC.

With respect to this clonotype: Possible read error: a much larger clone is one base away. The chain links TRBV6-5 to TRBJ2-3; TRBD2 might be the D (6 bases). Germline lookup yields CDR1 MNHEY and CDR2 SVGAGI. This CDR3 comprises 15 residues. CDR3 in DNA: TGTGCCAGCAAAGACGGGGGACCGGGCACAGATACGCGGTATTTT. It translates to CASKDGGPGTDTRYF.

This chain connects TRBV7-9 to TRBJ2-5, with 11 bases matching TRBD1. V gave up 4 bases and J gave up 5 bases; unmatched junction bases: 9. The CDR3 is 16 residues long. The V gene's germline CDR1 is SEHNR and CDR2 FQNEAQ (reference sequence). The CDR3 region is CASSSSGQGAQETQYF. The CDR3, as DNA: TGTGCCAGCAGCTCCTCCGGACAGGGGGCCCAGGAGACCCAGTACTTC.

This clonotype was counted once. A junction end diverges from the germline sequence, so it may reflect a read error. This rearrangement joins TRBV3-1 to TRBJ2-7; D remains unclear. CDR1 LGHDT and CDR2 YNNKEL come from the germline V gene (reference sequence). The CDR3 is 13 amino acids. The CDR3 spells CVSSQDRAYEQYF. The CDR3 nucleotides are TGTGTCAGCAGCCAAGATCGGGCCTACGAGCAGTACTTC.

This rearrangement joins TRBV27 to TRBJ1-1, with D uncertain. Trimming took off 1 base at V and 8 bases at J, with 5 bases between the two ends. The germline CDR1 and CDR2 sequences are MNHEY and SMNVEV (reference sequence). This CDR3 has 11 amino acids. In nucleotides, the CDR3 is TGTGCCAGCAGTTTATACGGCGAAGCTTTCTTT. It codes for CASSLYGEAFF.

The CDR3 sequence: CSEIPSGRTGDTQYF. CDR3 DNA sequence: TGCAGTGAAATCCCCAGCGGGAGAACCGGAGATACGCAGTATTTT. The rearrangement uses TRBV20-1 and TRBJ2-3; TRBD2 agrees at 8 bases. The CDR3 is made up of 15 amino acids. The J segment lost 5 bases and the V segment lost 7 bases, leaving 14 bases of the junction unmatched. Germline loops: CDR1 DFQATT, CDR2 SNEGSKA (reference sequence).

This clonotype was counted only a few times. V gene TRBV4-3 combines with J gene TRBJ2-3; 7 nucleotides line up with TRBD1. Germline lookup yields CDR1 LGHNA and CDR2 YSLEER. V dropped 3 bases and J dropped 6; count of bases not matched to a gene: 6. This CDR3 spans 14 amino acids. The CDR3 here is CASSHLRGQDTQYF. CDR3 bases: TGCGCCAGCAGCCACCTGAGGGGGCAGGATACGCAGTATTTT.

This clonotype has only a few counts. The chain combines TRBV10-3 with TRBJ2-7; TRBD1 matches 10 bases. The end of the DNA is better explained by TRBJ2-1, so the J call may be wrong. CDR1 is ENHRY and CDR2 is SYGVKD in the germline V gene. The CDR3 consists of 14 residues. The CDR3 spells CASSGGQGLDEQFF. For the CDR3, the DNA is TGTGCCTCATCCGGGGGACAGGGGCTTGATGAGCAGTTCTTC.

This rearrangement joins TRBV28 to TRBJ2-5; 9 bases are a match to TRBD1. Gene TRBJ2-7 matches the end of the DNA better, so the J call may be wrong. Germline CDR1 MDHEN, CDR2 SYDVKM. The CDR3 has 16 residues. The CDR3 sequence is CASSSDRDRVYNEQYF. The CDR3 coding sequence is TGTGCCAGCAGTTCCGATCGGGACAGGGTGTACAACGAGCAGTACTTC.

The chain employs TRBV2 and TRBJ1-1, with D unclear. The CDR3 runs to 15 residues. V was cut by 1 base and J by 1 base, with 10 bases left in between. The germline V gene encodes CDR1 SNHLY and CDR2 FYNNEI. CDR3 DNA sequence: TGTGCCAGCAGTGAAGTGGCAGGTCGGAACACTGAAGCTTTCTTT. Protein: CASSEVAGRNTEAFF.

In its sample, this clonotype was seen a few times. The chain recombines TRBV6-2 or TRBV6-3 with TRBJ2-2; D is perhaps TRBD1 or TRBD2 (7 bases each). This CDR3 is built from 15 residues. Trimming left V 8 bases short and J 0 bases short, with 13 bases between. CDR1 is MNHEY, CDR2 SVGEGT, per germline. The CDR3 loop is CASSQGGSNTGELFF. The CDR3 DNA sequence: TGTGCCAGCTCTCAGGGGGGGTCGAACACCGGGGAGCTGTTTTTT.

The chain carries TRBV3-1 and TRBJ2-2; no definite D call. Germline-derived CDR1 and CDR2 are LGHDT and YNNKEL (reference sequence). This CDR3 spans 16 amino acids. With 2 bases removed from V and 0 bases from J, the gap between germline ends came to 10 bases. In nucleotides, the CDR3 is TGTGCCAGCAGCCAAAGCCCGACCTCGAACACCGGGGAGCTGTTTTTT. Translation: CASSQSPTSNTGELFF.

V usage is TRBV7-2 and J usage is TRBJ2-7; maybe TRBD2 (6 bases). This CDR3 has 16 amino acids. Trimming took off 3 bases at V and 7 bases at J, with 22 bases between the two ends. The germline V gene encodes CDR1 SGHTA and CDR2 FQGNSA. The CDR3 sequence is CASSFSGTLQVDEQYF. In DNA, the CDR3 is TGTGCCAGCAGCTTTTCCGGGACTCTTCAAGTGGATGAGCAGTACTTC. Variable domain in full (rest from reference TRBV7-2 and TRBJ2-7): GAGVSQSPSNKVTEKGKDVELRCDPISGHTALYWYRQSLGQGLEFLIYFQGNSAPDKSGLPSDRFSAERTGGSVSTLTIQRTQQEDSAVYLCASSFSGTLQVDEQYFGPGTRLTVT.

The chain employs TRBV6-2 or TRBV6-3 and TRBJ1-5; D is possibly TRBD1 (5 bases). CDR1 is MNHEY, CDR2 SVGEGT, per germline. Trimming took off 7 bases at V and 7 bases at J, with 14 bases between the two ends. This CDR3 has 13 amino acids. In DNA, the CDR3 is TGTGCCAGCAAACAGGCGGGGGTACAGCCCCAGCATTTT. This gives the protein CASKQAGVQPQHF.

This clonotype has at least ten counts. V and J are TRBV14 and TRBJ2-1; TRBD1 matches at 12 bases. Per germline, CDR1 SGHDN and CDR2 FVKESK. The V segment lost 1 base and the J segment 9 bases; nucleotides outside the gene matches: 4. This CDR3 region has 15 residues. The CDR3 DNA reads as TGTGCCAGCAGCCAAGGCGGGACAGGGGGCCGTGAGCAGTTCTTC. Its protein is CASSQGGTGGREQFF.

This clonotype was seen a few times. The rearrangement links TRBV7-2 to TRBJ2-3; no clear D gene. The CDR3 is 16 residues long. Trimming shortened V by 8 bases and J by 1 base, and 19 bases separated the two germline ends. Looked up from germline, CDR1 is SGHTA and CDR2 is FQGNSA. CDR3 nucleotide sequence: TGTGCCAGCGCTACCCCAGGATTCGTAGGCACAGATACGCAGTATTTT. Protein sequence: CASATPGFVGTDTQYF. The variable domain in full, completed from reference TRBV7-2 and TRBJ2-3, reads GAGVSQSPSNKVTEKGKDVELRCDPISGHTALYWYRQSLGQGLEFLIYFQGNSAPDKSGLPSDRFSAERTGGSVSTLTIQRTQQEDSAVYLCASATPGFVGTDTQYFGPGTRLTVL.

The chain employs TRBV7-2 and TRBJ2-7, with 8 bases aligning to TRBD1. The germline V gene encodes CDR1 SGHTA and CDR2 FQGNSA. Losses at the gene ends were 2 bases for V and 3 bases for J; bases not matched to a gene: 9. The CDR3 is 16 residues long. The CDR3, as DNA: TGTGCCAGCAGCTTAACTTTTGACAGGGGTATCTACGAGCAGTACTTC. This codes for CASSLTFDRGIYEQYF.

This clonotype was seen a few times. This chain uses TRBV4-2 with TRBJ2-5, with D maybe TRBD2 (7 bases). Trimming stripped 1 base from V and 7 bases from J, with 22 bases between. There are 17 residues in the CDR3. In germline, CDR1 is LGHNA, CDR2 YNFKEQ. CDR3 region: CASSQGRTGAGEGTQYF. The CDR3 DNA follows: TGTGCCAGCAGCCAAGGACGGACGGGGGCCGGGGAGGGGACCCAGTACTTC.

CDR3 sequence: CASSTGGLFQETQYF. The CDR3 coding sequence is TGTGCCAGCAGCACAGGGGGCCTCTTTCAAGAGACCCAGTACTTC. This chain links TRBV7-2 with TRBJ2-5, with TRBD1 matching 9 bases. V shed 5 bases, J shed 2 bases, and the junction held 6 bases outside the gene matches. This CDR3 is built from 15 residues. CDR1 SGHTA and CDR2 FQGNSA come from the germline V gene.

This clonotype was observed a few times. The gene calls are TRBV12-3 or TRBV12-4 and TRBJ2-1; 8 nucleotides match TRBD1. V lost 6 bases, J lost 6 bases, and 7 bases stayed unmatched. The CDR3 loop spans 14 amino acids. The CDR3 region is CASRETGVGNEQFF. CDR3 coding DNA: TGTGCCAGCAGAGAGACAGGGGTAGGCAATGAGCAGTTCTTC.